This entry concerns a single T cell receptor (beta chain). The antigen this receptor binds is unknown. Within one base of it there is no much larger clone, and no base qualities were kept. This entry comes from a study of regulatory T cells in long-lasting Graves disease (dated by TCRdb to the early 2020s). The study in broad terms: Persistent Graves' disease was defined as antithyroid drug treatment for over 5 years with persistently positive TSH receptor autoantibodies. Peripheral blood TCR sequencing and RNA sequencing compared persistent Graves' disease patients with newly diagnosed Graves' disease patients. The study took place in China and was registered as a clinical trial. A total of some 35 samples underwent TCR sequencing, from some 13 patients with persistent Graves' disease and 20 or so patients with newly diagnosed Graves' disease. On average, persistent Graves' disease patients in the clinical cohort had been on antithyroid drugs for about 10.3 years. The full study reports these points: Only the TCR beta chain was sequenced and analyzed. Only peripheral blood was studied, because thyroid tissue, the primary lesion, was inaccessible. Persistent Graves' disease patients showed lower TCR Shannon entropy and fewer highly expanded clones than newly diagnosed patients, suggesting clonal expansion. TRBV28, TRBJ1-2 and TRBJ2-5 were preferentially used in persistent disease, while TRBV20-1 and TRBJ2-1 were favored in newly diagnosed disease. More public clonotypes were shared among persistent patients (roughly 3,000) than among newly diagnosed patients (over 900). The small sample size was acknowledged by the authors as a limitation that may reduce accuracy.

The time point tag for this specimen amounts to: persistent/refractory GD, antithyroid drugs over 5 years with positive TRAb. RNA was extracted from PBMCs in TRIzol for both TCR sequencing and RNA sequencing. The diagnosis of Graves' disease was made according to American Thyroid Association guidelines. Patients for the study were recruited at an endocrinology department in Xi'an, China. Each patient gave roughly 8.4 milliliters of peripheral blood, collected in an EDTA anticoagulant tube. Ficoll Paque Plus density gradient separation was used to isolate PBMCs, and no further T cell sorting was done. RNA quality was checked with an Agilent 2100 Bioanalyzer and agarose gel, and concentration with a NanoDrop 2000. At the junction V is shortened by 8 bases and J by 4 bases, with 9 bases in between. CDR1 and CDR2, per the germline V gene, are WSHSY and SAAADI. The CDR3 measures 11 amino acids from cysteine to phenylalanine. Just CDR3 DNA is preserved here, 33 bases in frame from base 1.

Libraries were made using multiplex PCR. Sequencing was performed on an Illumina HiSeq 4000. TCR beta libraries were built with iRepertoire HTBI primers and Arm-PCR amplification of CDR3 regions. PCR products were gel purified before sequencing. The published analysis was carried out like this. Gene usage analysis of CDR3 amino acid clonotypes relied on the roughly 64 TRBV and 15 or so TRBJ segments identified across samples. Filtered high-quality paired reads were merged into contigs using COPE and FqMerger. BLAST was used to align contigs to IMGT TRBV, TRBD and TRBJ reference genes, with CDR3 defined following IMGT. Highly expanded clones were defined as clonotypes with a frequency above 0.1%. Repertoire diversity was measured by Shannon entropy, and V-J evenness by the Gini coefficient. A clonotype found in more than one individual was treated as public. TCRdb itself trimmed the public reads at Q25 with fastp, ran MiXCR and retained productive beta chains. Every CDR3 protein is listed once, alongside the most common genes and DNA of its rows. The V and J calls and clone size are TCRdb's, not the authors'. Present in this sample are 300,000 to 350,000 distinct CDR3 sequences, 15% to 20% of which were seen just once. In total, the top ten clones hold around 30% of the sample.

This clonotype was obtained from a female donor with Graves disease. The source material was peripheral blood mononuclear cells (PBMCs), sampled when the disease was refractory, from a patient treated with antithyroid drugs. The rearrangement joined TRBV10-2 to TRBJ2-7; the D gene lacks a confident call. The nucleotide sequence reads TGCGCCAGCGGGCGAACTTACGAGCAGTACTTC. It translates to CASGRTYEQYF.